These 28 T cell receptor beta chains came from one sample sequenced in a study of T cells in Graves' hyperthyroidism and ophthalmopathy. Authors of the study amplified TCR beta CDR3 regions from RNA transcripts. The study used the HTBI primer set for a first-round RT-PCR of the TCR CDR3. Each CDR3 protein is one row after TCRdb ran MiXCR on the multiplex PCR reads. The table has 530,000 or so distinct CDR3 sequences, under 20% seen once. The sequenced sample was blood. The source is a woman in her late teens or twenties with Graves' ophthalmopathy.

The chain has TRBV15 and TRBJ2-5, with TRBD2 as a possible D gene (5 bases). The germline V and J ends were trimmed by 0 bases and 2 bases, with 7 bases remaining between them. The CDR3 loop spans 14 amino acids. CDR1 is LNHNV and CDR2 is YYDKDF in the germline V gene (reference sequence). The CDR3 sequence is CATSRDREQETQYF. CDR3 sequence (DNA): TGTGCCACCAGCAGAGATCGGGAACAAGAGACCCAGTACTTC.

This clonotype was recorded at least ten times. The chain recombines TRBV7-9 with TRBJ1-1; D is possibly TRBD1 (6 bases). The CDR3 is made up of 14 amino acids. The germline gives CDR1 SEHNR, CDR2 FQNEAQ (reference sequence). V was shortened by 2 bases and J by 3 bases, with 10 bases between the two germline ends. The CDR3 coding sequence is TGTGCCAGCAGCTTACAGGGGCTGGACACTGAAGCTTTCTTT. As protein: CASSLQGLDTEAFF.

This clonotype was seen many times. The chain employs TRBV30 and TRBJ1-2; 7 nucleotides match TRBD1. The CDR3 has 13 residues. Trimming at V came to 5 bases and at J to 4 bases, leaving 7 bases not matched to a gene. Germline V gives CDR1 GTSNPN, CDR2 SVGIG (reference sequence). The CDR3 loop is CAWRQGGSYGYTF. The CDR3 DNA follows: TGTGCCTGGCGACAGGGCGGTAGCTATGGCTACACCTTC.

This clonotype has ten or more counts. This chain uses TRBV30 with TRBJ2-1; D may be TRBD1 (6 bases). V was pared by 4 bases and J by 6 bases, with 7 bases between. The germline V gene has CDR1 GTSNPN and CDR2 SVGIG (reference sequence). CDR3 length: 11 amino acids. DNA of the CDR3: TGTGCCTGGATGGACAGCAATGAGCAGTTCTTC. It yields the protein CAWMDSNEQFF.

This clonotype appeared a few times. This sequence joins TRBV7-3 and TRBJ2-1; the match to TRBD1 covers 10 bases. The CDR3 covers 16 residues. From germline, CDR1 is SGHTA and CDR2 FQGTGA. V was clipped by 3 bases and J by 6 bases; unmatched bases: 8. The CDR3 DNA sequence: TGTGCCAGCAGCTTGCTCCGGGACAGGGGTGGCAATGAGCAGTTCTTC. Translating gives CASSLLRDRGGNEQFF.

This clonotype was counted at least ten times. V is TRBV7-3 and J is TRBJ2-5; 7 bases map to TRBD1. V gave up 4 bases and J gave up 2 bases; unmatched junction bases: 10. The length of the CDR3 is 16 residues. CDR1 SGHTA and CDR2 FQGTGA come from the germline V gene. CDR3 in DNA: TGTGCCAGCAGCTCGACTTCCGGGACAGATCAAGAGACCCAGTACTTC. Protein sequence: CASSSTSGTDQETQYF.

This clonotype came up a few times. The chain is built from TRBV29-1 and TRBJ2-1; TRBD1 is a possible D gene (7 bases). The CDR3 consists of 13 residues. Trimming took off 1 base at V and 9 bases at J, with 13 bases between the two ends. Germline loops: CDR1 SQVTM, CDR2 ANQGSEA. Written as DNA, the CDR3 is TGCAGCGTTGAAGTGGCAGGGGGGAGTGAGCAGTTCTTC. Translated, it gives CSVEVAGGSEQFF.

This clonotype was seen many times. The V and J genes are TRBV27 and TRBJ1-6; D is ambiguous. Trimming removed 4 bases at V and 7 bases at J, with 17 bases between. CDR3 length: 16 residues. Germline loops: CDR1 MNHEY, CDR2 SMNVEV (reference sequence). The CDR3: CASSWRRQAANSPLHF. Written as DNA, the CDR3 is TGTGCCAGCAGTTGGAGACGGCAGGCCGCAAATTCACCCCTCCACTTT.

This clonotype was counted at least ten times. The chain couples TRBV24-1 to TRBJ2-1, with TRBD2 identical over 7 bases. The V segment lost 4 bases and the J segment 4 bases; nucleotides outside the gene matches: 21. Germline V gene sequence: CDR1 KGHDR, CDR2 SFDVKD. The CDR3 loop spans 20 amino acids. This CDR3 is CATSDPHNPQRETKYNEQFF. In DNA form, the CDR3 reads TGTGCCACCAGTGACCCCCATAACCCCCAGCGGGAAACGAAGTACAATGAGCAGTTCTTC.

V and J are TRBV7-9 and TRBJ2-2; 8 bases fit TRBD1. The germline CDR1 and CDR2 sequences are SEHNR and FQNEAQ (reference sequence). CDR3 length: 17 amino acids. Unmatched junction bases numbered 10, after V lost 6 bases and J lost 1 base. This CDR3 is CASSYSPGTGNTGELFF. In DNA, the CDR3 is TGTGCCAGCAGTTACTCGCCCGGGACAGGGAACACCGGGGAGCTGTTTTTT.

This clonotype was detected many times. This chain uses TRBV5-1 with TRBJ1-6; D may be TRBD1 (5 bases). V was pared by 5 bases and J by 6 bases, with 21 bases between. This CDR3 spans 17 amino acids. Germline loops: CDR1 SGHRS, CDR2 YFSETQ. The CDR3 reads CASSYASRGQGNSPLHF. CDR3 nucleotide sequence: TGCGCCAGCAGTTATGCATCCCGTGGGCAGGGTAATTCACCCCTCCACTTT.

This chain joins TRBV4-3 and TRBJ1-2; 8 bases match TRBD1. Germline V gene sequence: CDR1 LGHNA, CDR2 YSLEER. The CDR3 has 14 residues. V dropped 0 bases and J dropped 12; count of bases not matched to a gene: 9. In nucleotides, the CDR3 is TGCGCCAGCAGCCAAGATACGGACAGGGCACTCAACACCTTC. Residues: CASSQDTDRALNTF.

At least ten counts were recorded for this clonotype. The gene calls are TRBV7-3 and TRBJ1-1, with TRBD1 as a possible D gene (5 bases). Germline assignment: CDR1 SGHTA and CDR2 FQGTGA. Trimming pared 2 bases from V and 1 base from J, leaving 11 bases between. The CDR3 covers 15 residues. In DNA form, the CDR3 reads TGTGCCAGCAGCTTAGACCTACAGGCGAACACTGAAGCTTTCTTT. Amino acids: CASSLDLQANTEAFF.

This clonotype was seen repeatedly, ten times or more. The DNA for the CDR3 is TGTGCCAGCAGCCCCGGGCGATACGAGCAGTACTTC. This codes for CASSPGRYEQYF. The chain employs TRBV3-2 and TRBJ2-7; TRBD1, the D gene given by the table, was not confirmed from the DNA. TRBV3-2 represents a pseudogene. This CDR3 is built from 12 residues.

The CDR3 region is CATSRDRSLSYEQYF. CDR3 bases: TGTGCCACCAGCAGAGACAGGAGCCTCTCCTACGAGCAGTACTTC. This rearrangement joins TRBV15 to TRBJ2-7, with D unresolved. The V end was cut by 0 bases, the J end by 0 bases, with 9 bases between. The CDR3 totals 15 residues. Per germline, CDR1 LNHNV and CDR2 YYDKDF (reference sequence).

This clonotype was observed many times. The chain recombines TRBV28 with TRBJ2-5; 7 nucleotides align to TRBD1. From germline, CDR1 is MDHEN and CDR2 SYDVKM. This CDR3 has 13 amino acids. V lost 2 bases, J lost 4 bases, and 1 base stayed unmatched. CDR3 sequence: CASSLNRGETQYF. The CDR3 DNA is TGTGCCAGCAGTTTAAACAGGGGAGAGACCCAGTACTTC.

This chain joins TRBV25-1 and TRBJ2-7, with D perhaps assigned TRBD1 or TRBD2 (5 bases each). V shed 1 base and J shed 4 bases, with 8 bases lying between them. The CDR3 is 13 amino acids. The V gene's germline CDR1 is MGHDK and CDR2 SYGVNS. For the CDR3, the DNA is TGTGCCAGCAGTGAATGGGGGATTTACGAGCAGTACTTC. Translated: CASSEWGIYEQYF.

This clonotype was detected many times. The rearrangement joins TRBV5-1 to TRBJ1-3, with no clear D. V lost 0 bases, J lost 0 bases, and 10 bases lay in between. The germline V gene has CDR1 SGHRS and CDR2 YFSETQ. The CDR3 loop spans 16 amino acids. The DNA of the CDR3 is TGCGCCAGCAGCTTGGGACGGACTGACTCTGGAAACACCATATATTTT. Protein product: CASSLGRTDSGNTIYF.

The gene calls are TRBV20-1 and TRBJ1-1; TRBD1 might be the D (6 bases). Germline loops: CDR1 DFQATT, CDR2 SNEGSKA (reference sequence). The CDR3 has 14 residues. V was pared by 0 bases and J by 7 bases, with 15 bases between. Written as DNA, the CDR3 is TGCAGTGCTAGAGATAGGCAGGGGTTCATTGAAGCTTTCTTT. Translating gives CSARDRQGFIEAFF.

This clonotype was recorded many times. The rearrangement links TRBV2 to TRBJ2-7; TRBD2 aligns across 10 bases. Germline V CDR1 and CDR2: SNHLY, FYNNEI. The V and J ends lost 9 bases and 4 bases, in that order; junction bases with no gene match: 6. The CDR3 has 13 residues. The CDR3 here is CASNSGRTYEQYF. The CDR3 nucleotides read TGTGCCAGTAATAGCGGGAGGACGTACGAGCAGTACTTC.

The CDR3 nucleotides are TGTGCCAGCAGTCGGGACAGGGGCCATGACTACGAGCAGTACTTC. Translated: CASSRDRGHDYEQYF. The rearrangement links TRBV28 to TRBJ2-7, with 10 bases identical to TRBD1. Trimming removed 5 bases from V and 3 bases from J; junction bases left unmatched: 7. The CDR3 loop spans 15 amino acids. Germline CDR1 MDHEN, CDR2 SYDVKM.

In this sample, this clonotype turned up many times. The chain links TRBV10-3 to TRBJ1-1, with D perhaps matching TRBD1 (6 bases). The CDR3 length is 14 residues. The germline CDR1 and CDR2 sequences are ENHRY and SYGVKD. The V end lost 3 bases, the J end lost 4 bases, and 12 bases lay between the germline ends. The CDR3 sequence: CAISDGGARTEAFF. The CDR3 nucleotides are TGTGCCATCAGTGATGGGGGGGCGCGCACTGAAGCTTTCTTT.

This clonotype was seen ten or more times. The V call is TRBV11-2, the J call TRBJ1-5, with D possibly TRBD1 on 6 matching bases. The CDR3 has 17 residues. Trimming took off 5 bases at V and 5 bases at J, with 22 bases between the two ends. The germline gives CDR1 SGHAT, CDR2 FQNNGV. The CDR3 coding sequence is TGTGCCAGCAGCCCCGGGACACGAAGCAAGTCGGATCAGCCCCAGCATTTT. Encoded protein: CASSPGTRSKSDQPQHF. The full variable domain, with the rest looked up from reference TRBV11-2 and TRBJ1-5, is EAGVAQSPRYKIIEKRQSVAFWCNPISGHATLYWYQQILGQGPKLLIQFQNNGVVDDSQLPKDRFSAERLKGVDSTLKIQPAKLEDSAVYLCASSPGTRSKSDQPQHFGDGTRLSIL.

There are a few counts of this clonotype. This sequence joins TRBV19 and TRBJ2-2; 12 nucleotides match TRBD2. Germline V lookup: CDR1 LNHDA, CDR2 SQIVND (reference sequence). Unmatched junction bases numbered 1, after V lost 8 bases and J lost 0 bases. The CDR3 loop spans 15 amino acids. CDR3 protein: CASGLAGSNTGELFF. The CDR3, as DNA: TGTGCCAGTGGACTAGCGGGGTCGAACACCGGGGAGCTGTTTTTT.

This clonotype appeared many times. The V call is TRBV7-8, the J call TRBJ2-1; 9 bases line up with TRBD2. The V gene's germline CDR1 is SGHVS and CDR2 FQNEAQ. This CDR3 is built from 15 residues. V lost 3 bases and J lost 2; bases outside the gene matches: 2. Here the CDR3 DNA reads TGTGCCAGCAGCTTGCGGGGGGGACCCTACAATGAGCAGTTCTTC. Translation gives CASSLRGGPYNEQFF.

The sample holds many counts of this clonotype. The V and J genes are TRBV7-9 and TRBJ2-1; 9 nucleotides match TRBD1. The ends lost 5 bases at V and 6 bases at J; junction bases unmatched: 2. From germline, CDR1 is SEHNR and CDR2 FQNEAQ (reference sequence). The CDR3 contains 13 residues. Written as DNA, the CDR3 is TGTGCCAGCAGCAGGACAGGGGCCAATGAGCAGTTCTTC. As protein: CASSRTGANEQFF.

This clonotype was observed many times. CDR3 DNA: TGTGCCAGCAGTTACAGCGGGTCCTACAATGAGCAGTTCTTC. It specifies CASSYSGSYNEQFF. The chain has TRBV6-2 or TRBV6-3 and TRBJ2-1; maybe TRBD2 (6 bases). The V gene lost 2 bases and the J gene lost 1 base, with 6 bases spanning the gap. The germline CDR1 and CDR2 sequences are MNHEY and SVGEGT. This CDR3 has 14 residues.

In nucleotides, the CDR3 is TGCGCCAGCAGCCAGGCTAGCGGGACCTACGAGCAGTACTTC. Translation: CASSQASGTYEQYF. The chain has TRBV4-3 and TRBJ2-7; 9 nucleotides match TRBD2. CDR3 size: 14 residues. V was clipped by 3 bases and J by 2 bases; unmatched bases: 2. Germline values: CDR1 LGHNA, CDR2 YSLEER.